Presented here are 20 T cell receptor beta chains from one specimen sequenced in a study of blood T cell repertoires in COVID-19. Generated by immunoSEQ multiplex PCR, the TCRdb table keeps only in-frame clones and is missing some. The repertoire includes about 270,000 clones, roughly nine tenths of them detected once, and approximately 10% sits in the top ten. Sequencing was carried out using peripheral blood. The receptors come from a man aged 35-49 years with active or convalescent COVID-19.

This clone was seen once. The chain couples TRBV28 to TRBJ1-2; a weak D match, TRBD1 (6 bases). Germline CDR1 MDHEN, CDR2 SYDVKM. Trimming took off 9 bases at V and 1 base at J, with 15 bases between the two ends. CDR3 length: 14 residues. The CDR3: CASSGTPVNYGYTF. The CDR3 DNA follows: TGTGCCAGTAGCGGGACACCCGTTAACTATGGCTACACCTTC.

This clone showed up just a few times. The genes are TRBV11-2 and TRBJ1-4; D possibly corresponds to TRBD1 (6 bases). The germline V and J ends were trimmed by 5 bases and 5 bases, with 12 bases remaining between them. This CDR3 has 14 residues. In germline, CDR1 is SGHAT, CDR2 FQNNGV. CDR3 bases: TGTGCCAGCAGCGCCGACAGGTTGAATGAAAAACTGTTTTTT. Protein product: CASSADRLNEKLFF.

The chain has TRBV3-1 (or the pseudogene TRBV3-2) and TRBJ2-3, with D unclear. V was pared by 1 base and J by 1 base, with 9 bases between. The CDR3 runs 15 residues. The germline gives CDR1 LGHDT, CDR2 YNNKEL (reference sequence). The CDR3 here is CASSQVNTGTDTQYF. Written as DNA, the CDR3 is TGTGCCAGCAGCCAAGTAAATACGGGCACAGATACGCAGTATTTT.

This chain links TRBV7-9 with TRBJ2-3; 7 nucleotides agree with TRBD1. CDR3 length equals 16 residues. The germline V gene encodes CDR1 SEHNR and CDR2 FQNEAQ (reference sequence). Germline trimming cut 5 bases from V and 4 bases from J; bases unmatched to any gene: 12. The CDR3 protein is CASSKQGPLGPDTQYF. The CDR3 nucleotides are TGTGCCAGCAGCAAACAGGGGCCCCTTGGCCCAGATACGCAGTATTTT.

The chain has TRBV27 and TRBJ1-2; D is possibly TRBD1 (5 bases). The CDR3 runs 14 residues. The V gene's germline CDR1 is MNHEY and CDR2 SMNVEV (reference sequence). Trimming removed 2 bases from V and 3 bases from J, with 10 bases in between. The CDR3 reads CASSLTGRDYGYTF. DNA of the CDR3: TGTGCCAGCAGTTTAACGGGCAGGGACTATGGCTACACCTTC.

The V call is TRBV5-1, the J call TRBJ1-3, with D maybe TRBD1 (5 bases). CDR3 length equals 16 residues. Germline V gene data show CDR1 as SGHRS and CDR2 as YFSETQ. V lost 2 bases to trimming and J lost 0 bases, with 12 bases between them. The CDR3 region has the DNA TGCGCCAGCAGCTTTTTTTCCACAGGCTCTGGAAACACCATATATTTT. Protein sequence: CASSFFSTGSGNTIYF.

This chain uses TRBV5-6 with TRBJ2-7; 10 bases agree with TRBD2. The CDR3 runs 14 residues. Germline lookup yields CDR1 SGHDT and CDR2 YYEEEE. J was trimmed by 6 bases and V by 1 base; bases with no gene match: 4. CDR3 amino acids: CASSLLTSGFEQYF. Written as DNA, the CDR3 is TGTGCCAGCAGCTTGTTGACTAGCGGGTTCGAGCAGTACTTC.

This clone was seen a single time. The J gene is TRBJ2-2, the V gene TRBV10-1; no definite D call. This CDR3 is 13 amino acids long. The V and J ends lost 6 bases and 4 bases respectively, with 9 bases between them. Germline assignment: CDR1 WNHNN and CDR2 SYGVQD (reference sequence). The DNA of the CDR3 is TGCGCCAGCAGCCTCACACCCACCGGGGAGCTGTTTTTT. The encoded protein is CASSLTPTGELFF.

V and J are TRBV15 and TRBJ1-3; D gene unclear. The CDR3 sequence is 14 residues long. Germline CDR1 LNHNV, CDR2 YYDKDF (reference sequence). Trimming pared 5 bases from V and 2 bases from J, leaving 10 bases between. The CDR3 nucleotides are TGTGCCACCAGCCCAGGTCTCACTGGAAACACCATATATTTT. It yields the protein CATSPGLTGNTIYF.

The CDR3 region is CATSRDGLTNEKLFF. The CDR3, as DNA: TGTGCCACCAGCAGAGATGGACTAACTAATGAAAAACTGTTTTTT. The rearrangement links TRBV15 to TRBJ1-4; D unresolved. CDR1 LNHNV and CDR2 YYDKDF come from the germline V gene (reference sequence). The CDR3 runs 15 residues. Trimming shortened V by 0 bases and J by 1 base, and 6 bases separated the two germline ends.

The chain recombines TRBV11-3 with TRBJ2-7; 7 bases line up with TRBD2. Germline V gene lookup returns CDR1 SGHNT and CDR2 YENEEA. CDR3 length: 16 amino acids. J gave up 4 bases and V 1 base, and 10 bases lay outside the gene matches. This CDR3 reads CASSLVFSGNLYEQYF. The CDR3 nucleotides are TGTGCCAGCAGCTTAGTGTTCAGCGGGAATCTGTACGAGCAGTACTTC.

The V and J genes are TRBV5-4 and TRBJ1-1, with D tentatively TRBD1 (5 bases). The CDR3 sequence is 15 residues long. V lost 4 bases, J lost 4 bases, and 17 bases lay in between. CDR1 SGHNT and CDR2 YYREEE come from the germline V gene (reference sequence). CDR3 in amino acids: CASSPGTGRGTEAFF. Written as DNA, the CDR3 is TGTGCCAGCAGCCCCGGTACGGGGAGGGGCACTGAAGCTTTCTTT.

The chain is built from TRBV6-1 and TRBJ1-2, with 8 bases identical to TRBD1. This CDR3 is 14 amino acids long. The V gene end was trimmed by 2 bases and the J gene end by 8 bases; junction bases not matched to a gene: 7. CDR1 and CDR2 (germline): MNHNS, SASEGT. The CDR3 protein is CASSENQGARGYTF. The DNA for the CDR3 is TGTGCCAGCAGTGAAAATCAGGGGGCGCGAGGCTACACCTTC.

J is TRBJ1-6 and V is TRBV5-5, with 9 bases that match TRBD1. Germline values: CDR1 SGHKS, CDR2 YYEKEE (reference sequence). V was pared by 4 bases and J by 14 bases, with 10 bases of the junction left unmatched. This CDR3 comprises 14 residues. This CDR3 reads CASSHGTGSKALHF. In DNA form, the CDR3 reads TGTGCCAGCAGCCACGGGACAGGGAGTAAGGCCCTCCACTTT.

This clone was detected ten times or more. The genes are TRBV11-2 and TRBJ2-1, with D possibly matching TRBD1 (6 bases). There are 16 residues in the CDR3. V was pared by 1 base and J by 9 bases, with 19 bases between. CDR1 and CDR2 (germline): SGHAT, FQNNGV. This CDR3 is CASSLGGTRMVGEQFF. For the CDR3, the DNA is TGTGCCAGCAGCTTAGGTGGGACAAGGATGGTGGGTGAGCAGTTCTTC.

This rearrangement joins TRBV29-1 to TRBJ2-1, with D perhaps matching TRBD2 (5 bases). Germline V lookup: CDR1 SQVTM, CDR2 ANQGSEA. The CDR3 extends over 13 amino acids. Trimming pared 0 bases from V and 10 bases from J, leaving 13 bases between. The CDR3 is CSVEESRGLEQFF. Written as DNA, the CDR3 is TGCAGCGTTGAAGAGTCCCGCGGGTTGGAGCAGTTCTTC.

This rearrangement joins TRBV7-7 to TRBJ2-3; D possibly corresponds to TRBD2 (6 bases). The CDR3 has 15 residues. The V and J ends lost 5 bases and 6 bases respectively, with 18 bases between them. Germline CDR1 reads SSHAT; CDR2 reads FNYEAQ (reference sequence). CDR3 nucleotides: TGTGCCAGCAGCCCTATGGGGGGTTCGACGGATACGCAGTATTTT. Its translation is CASSPMGGSTDTQYF.

The genes are TRBV6-6 and TRBJ1-2; D is perhaps TRBD1 (5 bases). CDR3 length equals 15 residues. With 6 bases removed from V and 2 bases from J, the gap between germline ends came to 16 bases. Germline V gene data show CDR1 as MNHNY and CDR2 as SVGAGI (reference sequence). CDR3 loop: CASSPPTVTNYGYTF. Here the CDR3 DNA reads TGTGCCAGCAGCCCCCCGACAGTGACCAACTATGGCTACACCTTC.

The rearrangement links TRBV3-1 (or the pseudogene TRBV3-2) to TRBJ2-1; D unclear. This CDR3 is 15 amino acids long. The V gene lost 2 bases and the J gene lost 2 bases, with 10 bases spanning the gap. Germline lookup yields CDR1 LGHDT and CDR2 YNNKEL (reference sequence). The CDR3 sequence is CASSQPQTPYNEQFF. The CDR3 DNA reads TGTGCCAGCAGCCAACCACAGACACCCTACAATGAGCAGTTCTTC.

CDR3 bases: TGTGCCAGCAGCCACGGCTTCAGCGGTAGCACAGATACGCAGTATTTT. Its protein is CASSHGFSGSTDTQYF. V gene TRBV4-2 combines with J gene TRBJ2-3, with D perhaps matching TRBD2 (5 bases). Germline V gene data show CDR1 as LGHNA and CDR2 as YNFKEQ. Trimming removed 3 bases from V and 0 bases from J, with 13 bases in between. The CDR3 covers 16 residues.